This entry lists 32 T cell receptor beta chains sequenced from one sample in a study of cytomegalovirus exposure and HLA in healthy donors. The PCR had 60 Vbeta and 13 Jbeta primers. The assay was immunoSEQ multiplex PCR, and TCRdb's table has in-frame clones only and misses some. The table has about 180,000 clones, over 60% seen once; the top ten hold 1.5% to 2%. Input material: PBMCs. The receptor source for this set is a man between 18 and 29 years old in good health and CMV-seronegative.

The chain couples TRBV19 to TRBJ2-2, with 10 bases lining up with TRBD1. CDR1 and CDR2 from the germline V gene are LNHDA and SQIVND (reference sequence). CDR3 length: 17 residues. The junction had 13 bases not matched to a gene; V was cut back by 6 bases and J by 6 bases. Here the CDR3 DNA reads TGTGCCAGTAGACTGAGCCCGGGACAGGGGATCGCCGGGGAGCTGTTTTTT. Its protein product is CASRLSPGQGIAGELFF.

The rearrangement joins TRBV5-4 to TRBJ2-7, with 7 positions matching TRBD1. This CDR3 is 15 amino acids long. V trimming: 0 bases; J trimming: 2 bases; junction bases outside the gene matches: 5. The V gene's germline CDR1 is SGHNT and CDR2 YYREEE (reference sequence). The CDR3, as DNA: TGTGCCAGCAGCTTGGGGACAGGCTATACCTACGAGCAGTACTTC. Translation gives CASSLGTGYTYEQYF.

This chain's CDR3 is CASSLNRSPDTQYF. The CDR3 coding sequence is TGTGCCAGCAGCTTAAATCGGTCACCGGATACGCAGTATTTT. The V gene is TRBV7-9, the J gene TRBJ2-3; D gene ambiguous. The V gene lost 2 bases and the J gene lost 6 bases, with 12 bases spanning the gap. Germline CDR1 and CDR2: SEHNR and FQNEAQ (reference sequence). CDR3 length: 14 residues.

CDR3 coding DNA: TGTGCCAGCAGCCAAGTTTGGGGGCTAGGGATCACCGACGAGCAGTACTTC. This translates into CASSQVWGLGITDEQYF. This chain joins TRBV14 and TRBJ2-5; D is perhaps TRBD1 (6 bases). Matching the DNA end better, TRBJ2-7 makes the J call doubtful. The CDR3 covers 17 residues. Germline lookup yields CDR1 SGHDN and CDR2 FVKESK.

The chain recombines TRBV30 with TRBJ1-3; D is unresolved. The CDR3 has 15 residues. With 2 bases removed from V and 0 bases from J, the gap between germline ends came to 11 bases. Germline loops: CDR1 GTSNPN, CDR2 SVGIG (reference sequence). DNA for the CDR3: TGTGCCTGGAGTCGGACTAGGAGCTCTGGAAACACCATATATTTT. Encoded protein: CAWSRTRSSGNTIYF.

In DNA form, the CDR3 reads TGTGCCAGCTCACCAGGAGACCCGGGGGTAAATCAGCCCCAGCATTTT. Residues: CASSPGDPGVNQPQHF. J is TRBJ1-5 and V is TRBV18; tentatively, D is TRBD1 (5 bases). CDR3 size: 16 residues. V dropped 2 bases and J dropped 4 bases, with 15 bases sitting between them. Looked up from germline, CDR1 is KGHSH and CDR2 is LQKENI. The full variable domain, rest sourced from reference TRBV18 and TRBJ1-5, is NAGVMQNPRHLVRRRGQEARLRCSPMKGHSHVYWYRQLPEEGLKFMVYLQKENIIDESGMPKERFSAEFPKEGPSILRIQQVVRGDSAAYFCASSPGDPGVNQPQHFGDGTRLSIL.

CDR3 sequence: CASSLSLTLSSYNSPLHF. CDR3 nucleotide sequence: TGTGCCAGCAGTTTATCCCTCACCCTGAGCTCCTATAATTCACCCCTCCACTTT. The chain links TRBV28 to TRBJ1-6; D unresolved. Between the trimmed V and J ends, which lost 1 base and 0 bases, there was a span of 13 bases. This CDR3 is built from 18 residues. Germline V gene data show CDR1 as MDHEN and CDR2 as SYDVKM. Full variable domain (rest looked up from reference TRBV28 and TRBJ1-6): DVKVTQSSRYLVKRTGEKVFLECVQDMDHENMFWYRQDPGLGLRLIYFSYDVKMKEKGDIPEGYSVSREKKERFSLILESASTNQTSMYLCASSLSLTLSSYNSPLHFGNGTRLTVT.

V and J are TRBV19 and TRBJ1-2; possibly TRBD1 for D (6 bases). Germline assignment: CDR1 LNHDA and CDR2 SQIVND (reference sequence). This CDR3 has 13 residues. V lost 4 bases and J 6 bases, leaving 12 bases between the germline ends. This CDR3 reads CASSTGTRNGYTF. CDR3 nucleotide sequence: TGTGCCAGTAGTACCGGGACACGGAATGGCTACACCTTC.

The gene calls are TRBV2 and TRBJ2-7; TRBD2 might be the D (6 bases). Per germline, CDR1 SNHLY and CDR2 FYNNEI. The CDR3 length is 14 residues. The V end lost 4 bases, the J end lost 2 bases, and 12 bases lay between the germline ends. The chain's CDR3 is CASSAAAGPYEQYF. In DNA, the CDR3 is TGTGCCAGCAGTGCAGCGGCGGGACCCTACGAGCAGTACTTC.

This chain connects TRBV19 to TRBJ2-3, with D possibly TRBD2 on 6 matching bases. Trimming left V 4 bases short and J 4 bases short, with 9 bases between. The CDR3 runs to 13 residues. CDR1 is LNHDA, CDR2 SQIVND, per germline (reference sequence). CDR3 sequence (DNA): TGTGCCAGTAGTAGGCGGGATTCAGATACGCAGTATTTT. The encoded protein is CASSRRDSDTQYF.

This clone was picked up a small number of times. The CDR3 spells CASSSINTGPNTEAFF. CDR3 nucleotides: TGCGCCAGCAGCTCAATCAACACAGGGCCGAACACTGAAGCTTTCTTT. The chain is built from TRBV5-1 and TRBJ1-1; a possible D gene is TRBD1 (6 bases). Germline values: CDR1 SGHRS, CDR2 YFSETQ. Trimming pared 3 bases from V and 1 base from J, leaving 16 bases between. This CDR3 region has 16 residues.

The CDR3 nucleotides are TGCGCCAGCACGGACAGGGCCTTCAATCAGCCCCAGCATTTT. Protein product: CASTDRAFNQPQHF. The chain couples TRBV4-1 to TRBJ1-5; 8 bases agree with TRBD1. Germline assignment: CDR1 MGHRA and CDR2 YSYEKL. The CDR3 is 14 amino acids. The V and J ends lost 7 bases and 3 bases, in that order; junction bases with no gene match: 5.

The CDR3 sequence: CASSEHRGPEKLFF. CDR3 DNA: TGCGCCAGCAGTGAGCACAGGGGTCCTGAAAAACTGTTTTTT. This chain joins TRBV10-2 and TRBJ1-4, with TRBD1 matching over 7 bases. Trimming took 2 bases from V and 7 from J; bases not matched to a gene: 4. CDR3 length: 14 residues. The germline CDR1 and CDR2 sequences are WSHSY and SAAADI.

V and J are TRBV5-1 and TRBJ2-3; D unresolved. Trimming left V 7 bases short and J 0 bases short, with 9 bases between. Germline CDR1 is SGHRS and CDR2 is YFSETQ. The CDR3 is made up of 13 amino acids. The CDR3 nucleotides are TGCGCCAGCGGTACCGGGAGCACAGATACGCAGTATTTT. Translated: CASGTGSTDTQYF.

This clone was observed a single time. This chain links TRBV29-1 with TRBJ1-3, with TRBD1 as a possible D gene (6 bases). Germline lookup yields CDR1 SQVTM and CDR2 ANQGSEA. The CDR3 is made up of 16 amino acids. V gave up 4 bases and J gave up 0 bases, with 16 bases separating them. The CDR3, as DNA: TGCAGCGTTGCGGGGGGCAGGGGCCGCTCTGGAAACACCATATATTTT. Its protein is CSVAGGRGRSGNTIYF.

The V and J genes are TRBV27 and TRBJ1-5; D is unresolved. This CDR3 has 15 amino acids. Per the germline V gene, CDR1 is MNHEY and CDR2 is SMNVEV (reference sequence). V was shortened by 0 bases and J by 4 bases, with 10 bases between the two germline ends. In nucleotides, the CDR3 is TGTGCCAGCAGTTTATCGGCAGGCCCGAATCAGCCCCAGCATTTT. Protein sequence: CASSLSAGPNQPQHF.

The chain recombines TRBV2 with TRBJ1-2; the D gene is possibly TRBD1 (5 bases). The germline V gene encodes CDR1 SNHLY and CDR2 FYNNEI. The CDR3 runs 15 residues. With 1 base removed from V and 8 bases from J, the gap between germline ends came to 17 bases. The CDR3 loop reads CASSEGGTAAFGYTF. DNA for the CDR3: TGTGCCAGCAGTGAAGGGGGCACCGCTGCCTTCGGCTACACCTTC.

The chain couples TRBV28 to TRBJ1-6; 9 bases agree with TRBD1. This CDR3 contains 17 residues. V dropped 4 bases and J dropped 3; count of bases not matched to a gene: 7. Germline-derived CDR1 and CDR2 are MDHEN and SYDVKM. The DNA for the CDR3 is TGTGCCAGCAGTTCAAGTCAGACAGGGGGCTATAATTCACCCCTCCACTTT. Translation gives CASSSSQTGGYNSPLHF.

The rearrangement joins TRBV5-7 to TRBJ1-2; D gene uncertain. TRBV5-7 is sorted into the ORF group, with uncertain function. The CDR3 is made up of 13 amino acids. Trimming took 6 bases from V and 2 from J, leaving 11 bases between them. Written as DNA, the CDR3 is TGTGCCAGCACCTCGCGAGGGAACTATGGCTACACCTTC. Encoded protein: CASTSRGNYGYTF.

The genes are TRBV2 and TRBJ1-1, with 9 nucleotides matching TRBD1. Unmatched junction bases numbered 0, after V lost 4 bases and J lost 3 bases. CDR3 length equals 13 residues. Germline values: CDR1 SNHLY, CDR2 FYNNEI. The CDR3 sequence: CASSGDRDTEAFF. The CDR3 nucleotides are TGTGCCAGCAGTGGGGACAGGGACACTGAAGCTTTCTTT. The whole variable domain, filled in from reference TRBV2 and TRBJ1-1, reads EPEVTQTPSHQVTQMGQEVILRCVPISNHLYFYWYRQILGQKVEFLVSFYNNEISEKSEIFDDQFSVERPDGSNFTLKIRSTKLEDSAMYFCASSGDRDTEAFFGQGTRLTVV.

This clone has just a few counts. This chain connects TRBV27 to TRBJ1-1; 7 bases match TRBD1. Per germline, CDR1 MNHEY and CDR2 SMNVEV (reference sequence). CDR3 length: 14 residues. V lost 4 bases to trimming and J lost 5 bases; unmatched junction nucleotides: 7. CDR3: CASSSETTGTEAFF. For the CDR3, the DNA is TGTGCCAGCAGTTCTGAGACGACAGGGACTGAAGCTTTCTTT.

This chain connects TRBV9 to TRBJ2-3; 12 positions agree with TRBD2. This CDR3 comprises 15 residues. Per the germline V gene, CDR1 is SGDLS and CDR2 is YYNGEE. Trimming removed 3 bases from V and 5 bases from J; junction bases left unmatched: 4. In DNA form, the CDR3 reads TGTGCCAGCAGCGCAGGACTAGCGGGGCAAGATACGCAGTATTTT. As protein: CASSAGLAGQDTQYF.

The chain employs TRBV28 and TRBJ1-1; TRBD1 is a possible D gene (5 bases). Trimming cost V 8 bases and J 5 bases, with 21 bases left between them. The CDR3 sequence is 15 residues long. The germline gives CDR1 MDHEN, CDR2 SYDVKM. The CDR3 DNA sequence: TGTGCCAGCCCTCCAAGAGGGAATCGGGGGACTGAAGCTTTCTTT. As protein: CASPPRGNRGTEAFF.

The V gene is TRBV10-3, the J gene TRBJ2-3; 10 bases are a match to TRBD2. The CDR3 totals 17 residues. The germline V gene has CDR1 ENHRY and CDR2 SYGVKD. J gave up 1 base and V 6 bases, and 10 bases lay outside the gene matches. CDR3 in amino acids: CAIREPTLAGGTDTQYF. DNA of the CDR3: TGTGCCATCAGGGAACCGACTCTAGCGGGAGGCACAGATACGCAGTATTTT.

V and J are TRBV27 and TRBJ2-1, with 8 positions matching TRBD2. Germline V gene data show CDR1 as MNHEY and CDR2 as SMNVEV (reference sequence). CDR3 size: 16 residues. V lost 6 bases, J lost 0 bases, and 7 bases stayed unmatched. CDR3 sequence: CASSEIAGSSYNEQFF. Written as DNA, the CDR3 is TGTGCCAGCAGCGAAATAGCGGGAAGCTCCTACAATGAGCAGTTCTTC.

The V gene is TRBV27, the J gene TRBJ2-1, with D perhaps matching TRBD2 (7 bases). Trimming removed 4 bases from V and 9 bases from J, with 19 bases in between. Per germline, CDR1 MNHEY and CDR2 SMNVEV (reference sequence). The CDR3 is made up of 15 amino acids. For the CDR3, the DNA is TGTGCCAGCAGTTGGGGGGGGACAATAGGTCTTGAGCAGTTCTTC. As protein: CASSWGGTIGLEQFF.

CDR3 bases: TGTGCCAGCAGCTCCAGGGGCCTTCGTATCAATGAGCAGTTCTTC. Protein product: CASSSRGLRINEQFF. The V gene is TRBV7-6, the J gene TRBJ2-1; D perhaps matches TRBD1 (6 bases). Germline lookup yields CDR1 SGHVS and CDR2 FNYEAQ. V was cut by 4 bases and J by 6 bases, with 16 bases left in between. CDR3 length equals 15 residues. Variable domain in full (rest from reference TRBV7-6 and TRBJ2-1): GAGVSQSPRYKVTKRGQDVALRCDPISGHVSLYWYRQALGQGPEFLTYFNYEAQQDKSGLPNDRFSAERPEGSISTLTIQRTEQRDSAMYRCASSSRGLRINEQFFGPGTRLTVL.

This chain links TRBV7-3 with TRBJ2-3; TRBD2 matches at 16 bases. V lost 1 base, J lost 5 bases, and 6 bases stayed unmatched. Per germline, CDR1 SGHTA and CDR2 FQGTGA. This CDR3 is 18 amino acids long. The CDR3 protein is CASSLRGLAGGVGDTQYF. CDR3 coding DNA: TGTGCCAGCAGCTTAAGGGGACTAGCGGGAGGGGTTGGAGATACGCAGTATTTT.

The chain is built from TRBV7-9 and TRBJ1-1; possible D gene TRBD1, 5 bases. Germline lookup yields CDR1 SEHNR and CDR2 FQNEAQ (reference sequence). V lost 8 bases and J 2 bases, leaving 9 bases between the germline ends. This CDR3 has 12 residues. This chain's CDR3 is CASVGANTEAFF. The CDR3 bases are TGTGCCAGCGTTGGGGCTAACACTGAAGCTTTCTTT. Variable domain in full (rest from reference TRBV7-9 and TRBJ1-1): DTGVSQNPRHKITKRGQNVTFRCDPISEHNRLYWYRQTLGQGPEFLTYFQNEAQLEKSRLLSDRFSAERPKGSFSTLEIQRTEQGDSAMYLCASVGANTEAFFGQGTRLTVV.

The CDR3 sequence is CASSLLQGANTEAFF. The CDR3 coding sequence is TGTGCCAGCAGCTTATTACAGGGGGCTAACACTGAAGCTTTCTTT. The V gene is TRBV5-4, the J gene TRBJ1-1; 9 positions match TRBD1. The CDR3 sequence is 15 residues long. The V gene's germline CDR1 is SGHNT and CDR2 YYREEE (reference sequence). The trim removed 2 bases at V and 2 bases at J, leaving 4 bases unmatched.

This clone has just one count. The CDR3 protein is CASSLGYREETQYF. CDR3 DNA: TGCGCCAGCAGCTTGGGTTACAGGGAAGAGACCCAGTACTTC. This chain uses TRBV5-1 with TRBJ2-5; maybe TRBD1 (6 bases). The germline V gene encodes CDR1 SGHRS and CDR2 YFSETQ. The ends were cut back, 0 bases at V and 3 bases at J, with 9 bases in the middle. CDR3 length: 14 amino acids.

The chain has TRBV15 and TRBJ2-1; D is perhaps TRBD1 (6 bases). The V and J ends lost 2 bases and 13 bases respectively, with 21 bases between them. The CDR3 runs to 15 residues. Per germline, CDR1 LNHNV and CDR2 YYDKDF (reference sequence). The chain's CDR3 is CATSRLPDRSSSQFF. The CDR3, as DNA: TGTGCCACCAGCAGACTCCCCGACAGGTCCTCCTCCCAGTTCTTC.